The next 2 T cell receptor beta chains were all read from a single sample in a study of blood T cell repertoires in COVID-19 (TCRdb year 2020). Libraries were constructed by the immunoSEQ multiplex PCR assay. TCRdb provides this immuneACCESS table in a form limited to in-frame rearrangements. Some clones are lacking; in checked studies, under half of them reflect an unresolved V gene, and why the rest are absent is not known. For this sample the table gives approximately 300,000 clones, of which 85% to 90% were detected only once. Over 3.5% of the sample is taken by the ten largest. The specimen sequenced was PBMCs or T cells enriched from blood (not recorded which). The source of these receptors is a young man who had recovered from COVID-19.

V gene TRBV5-8 combines with J gene TRBJ2-7, with a tentative D call TRBD2 (6 bases). The CDR3 has 15 amino acids. The germline CDR1 and CDR2 sequences are SGHTS and YDEGEE. V dropped 7 bases and J dropped 4 bases, with 21 bases sitting between them. The CDR3 is CASRDSSGLWYEQYF. DNA for the CDR3: TGTGCCAGCCGGGACTCCAGCGGACTGTGGTACGAGCAGTACTTC.

This rearrangement joins TRBV6-5 to TRBJ2-7; D is possibly TRBD1 (6 bases). The CDR3 totals 13 residues. The germline V and J ends were trimmed by 8 bases and 0 bases, with 11 bases remaining between them. Looked up from germline, CDR1 is MNHEY and CDR2 is SVGAGI. CDR3 protein: CASAQGPSYEQYF. DNA of the CDR3: TGTGCCAGCGCCCAGGGGCCCTCCTACGAGCAGTACTTC.